These 26 T cell receptor beta chains originate from one sample sequenced in a study of response to subunit inactivated influenza vaccine. TCRdb re-called the RT-PCR reads with MiXCR, one entry per CDR3 protein. The sample records roughly 500,000 distinct CDR3 sequences, less than 25% being singletons. These data are also associated with another study on T cells expressing NK-cell markers. As that study records: TCR beta cDNA was generated via 5'RACE template switching incorporating UMIs.

This sample comprised CD4+ T cells sorted from PBMCs, obtained about 12 days after vaccination. These TCRs come from a man aged 50 to 59 who received an inactivated influenza vaccine.

This clonotype was detected a few times. This chain uses TRBV20-1 with TRBJ2-3; D possibly corresponds to TRBD2 (6 bases). Trimming shortened V by 3 bases and J by 4 bases, and 8 bases separated the two germline ends. Germline V gene lookup returns CDR1 DFQATT and CDR2 SNEGSKA (reference sequence). The CDR3 has 12 residues. The DNA of the CDR3 is TGCAGTGCTAGCGGGGGTGCAGATACGCAGTATTTT. Translated, it gives CSASGGADTQYF.

The chain joins TRBV7-9 to TRBJ1-4, with TRBD1 as a possible D gene (6 bases). Germline CDR1 is SEHNR and CDR2 is FQNEAQ (reference sequence). V lost 5 bases, J lost 5 bases, and 15 bases lay in between. The CDR3 loop spans 15 amino acids. The CDR3 loop is CASSPPGDPNEKLFF. As DNA, the CDR3 is TGTGCCAGCAGCCCACCAGGGGACCCAAATGAAAAACTGTTTTTT.

This clonotype appeared a few times. The chain employs TRBV5-6 and TRBJ1-5; no clear D gene. Germline V gives CDR1 SGHDT, CDR2 YYEEEE. This CDR3 contains 14 residues. Trimming removed 1 base from V and 6 bases from J, with 11 bases in between. CDR3 in amino acids: CASSLIAPGQPQHF. The CDR3 DNA follows: TGTGCCAGCAGCTTGATCGCCCCAGGTCAGCCCCAGCATTTT.

The J gene is TRBJ2-2, the V gene TRBV5-5, with D possibly being TRBD1 or TRBD2 (6 bases each). Germline CDR1 SGHKS, CDR2 YYEKEE (reference sequence). Between the trimmed V and J ends, which lost 2 bases and 5 bases, there was a span of 19 bases. The CDR3 contains 17 residues. CDR3 residues: CASSFSDGGHRTGELFF. The CDR3, as DNA: TGTGCCAGCAGCTTTTCGGACGGGGGCCATAGAACCGGGGAGCTGTTTTTT.

Many counts were recorded for this clonotype. V is TRBV12-3 or TRBV12-4 and J is TRBJ2-2; possibly TRBD1 for D (6 bases). The V end lost 3 bases, the J end lost 5 bases, and 10 bases lay between the germline ends. This CDR3 is 14 amino acids long. The DNA for the CDR3 is TGTGCCAGCAGTTTTCTAGGGGGTACCGGGGAGCTGTTTTTT. Translating gives CASSFLGGTGELFF.

This clonotype was detected only a few times. The chain carries TRBV11-1 and TRBJ1-1; 9 nucleotides agree with TRBD1. This CDR3 spans 18 amino acids. The V gene end was trimmed by 5 bases and the J gene end by 0 bases; junction bases not matched to a gene: 13. Germline V gene lookup returns CDR1 SGHAT and CDR2 FQDESV (reference sequence). DNA for the CDR3: TGTGCCAGCAGCCCCCGACTCCCGGACAGGGGAGTGAACACTGAAGCTTTCTTT. Translation: CASSPRLPDRGVNTEAFF.

The table lists this clonotype with a few counts. V gene TRBV5-1 combines with J gene TRBJ2-1; D call uncertain. V gave up 4 bases and J gave up 6 bases, with 11 bases separating them. The CDR3 length is 13 residues. Germline V gene sequence: CDR1 SGHRS, CDR2 YFSETQ. CDR3 in DNA: TGCGCCAGCAGCCTGGCTTTTGGCAATGAGCAGTTCTTC. It yields the protein CASSLAFGNEQFF.

The J gene is TRBJ2-1, the V gene TRBV12-1. TRBV12-1 is noted as a pseudogene. The CDR3 totals 13 residues. The CDR3 is CASGFSGDNEQFF. The CDR3 DNA reads TGTGCCAGCGGCTTTAGCGGTGACAATGAGCAGTTCTTC.

This clonotype was detected only a few times. The chain recombines TRBV4-2 with TRBJ2-5; unclear D gene. CDR1 LGHNA and CDR2 YNFKEQ come from the germline V gene. The length of the CDR3 is 15 residues. V was clipped by 0 bases and J by 5 bases, with 13 bases between them. CDR3 residues: CASSQDLNSPETQYF. In nucleotides, the CDR3 is TGTGCCAGCAGCCAAGATTTAAACAGTCCCGAGACCCAGTACTTC.

The chain links TRBV29-1 to TRBJ2-1, with TRBD1 identical over 10 bases. The CDR3 is 16 residues long. The V and J ends lost 7 bases and 2 bases, in that order; junction bases with no gene match: 11. CDR1 is SQVTM, CDR2 ANQGSEA, per germline. CDR3: CSGIAGTGATYNEQFF. The CDR3, as DNA: TGCAGCGGGATCGCCGGGACAGGGGCTACCTACAATGAGCAGTTCTTC.

This clonotype was recorded many times. The chain couples TRBV4-3 to TRBJ1-1; D call uncertain. This CDR3 region has 15 residues. CDR1 is LGHNA, CDR2 YSLEER, per germline. V was pared by 0 bases and J by 1 base, with 9 bases between. CDR3 amino acids: CASSQETHQNTEAFF. CDR3 bases: TGCGCCAGCAGCCAAGAGACCCACCAGAACACTGAAGCTTTCTTT.

This clonotype showed up just a few times. The genes are TRBV10-3 and TRBJ1-1; D is uncertain. The CDR3 spans 13 residues. The V end was cut by 4 bases, the J end by 0 bases, with 6 bases between. Germline CDR1 and CDR2: ENHRY and SYGVKD. CDR3 sequence: CAISGELNTEAFF. CDR3 bases: TGTGCCATCAGTGGCGAGCTGAACACTGAAGCTTTCTTT.

This clonotype was counted between two and nine times. The chain joins TRBV27 to TRBJ2-5; D uncertain. V was shortened by 1 base and J by 4 bases, with 7 bases between the two germline ends. Looked up from germline, CDR1 is MNHEY and CDR2 is SMNVEV (reference sequence). The CDR3 contains 13 residues. CDR3 coding DNA: TGTGCCAGCAGTTTATTTCTTCGAGAGACCCAGTACTTC. This sequence encodes CASSLFLRETQYF.

This clonotype was picked up many times. The chain combines TRBV6-2 or TRBV6-3 with TRBJ1-1; D not certain. The germline gives CDR1 MNHEY, CDR2 SVGEGT. Between the trimmed V and J ends, which lost 3 bases and 3 bases, there was a span of 8 bases. The length of the CDR3 is 13 residues. In DNA form, the CDR3 reads TGTGCCAGCAGTTATAGGAGGGACACTGAAGCTTTCTTT. Amino acids: CASSYRRDTEAFF.

This chain joins TRBV7-2 and TRBJ2-5; tentative D call: TRBD2 (7 bases). The CDR3 length is 14 residues. Trimming pared 5 bases from V and 5 bases from J, leaving 15 bases between. Per the germline V gene, CDR1 is SGHTA and CDR2 is FQGNSA. CDR3: CASSPRGGAETQYF. In nucleotides, the CDR3 is TGTGCCAGCAGCCCCCGTGGGGGGGCGGAGACCCAGTACTTC.

V gene TRBV28 combines with J gene TRBJ2-7; 8 bases agree with TRBD1. The CDR3 is 13 amino acids. From germline, CDR1 is MDHEN and CDR2 SYDVKM. V lost 9 bases, J lost 3 bases, and 7 bases stayed unmatched. The CDR3 here is CASRDRGRYEQYF. CDR3 in DNA: TGTGCCAGTCGAGACAGGGGTCGCTACGAGCAGTACTTC.

The gene calls are TRBV4-1 and TRBJ1-4, with D unresolved. This CDR3 spans 19 amino acids. CDR1 is MGHRA and CDR2 is YSYEKL in the germline V gene. V was cut by 0 bases and J by 0 bases, with 17 bases left in between. For the CDR3, the DNA is TGCGCCAGCAGCCAAGATAGGGAAGGAGGGTTTGCAACTAATGAAAAACTGTTTTTT. Encoded protein: CASSQDREGGFATNEKLFF.

The CDR3 reads CASSLGRVGQGYTF. CDR3 coding DNA: TGTGCCAGCAGCTTAGGCAGGGTGGGTCAGGGCTACACCTTC. The gene calls are TRBV13 and TRBJ1-2; a weak D match, TRBD1 (5 bases). Germline assignment: CDR1 PRHDT and CDR2 FYEKMQ (reference sequence). This CDR3 has 14 residues. V was pared by 0 bases and J by 8 bases, with 13 bases between.

This clonotype was counted between two and nine times. This chain uses TRBV29-1 with TRBJ1-1, with D possibly being TRBD1 (5 bases). This CDR3 spans 13 amino acids. V lost 7 bases to trimming and J lost 5 bases, with 17 bases between them. Germline V CDR1 and CDR2: SQVTM, ANQGSEA. This CDR3 is CSGRGGGRTEAFF. The CDR3 region has the DNA TGCAGCGGGAGGGGTGGGGGGAGAACTGAAGCTTTCTTT.

This chain uses TRBV12-3 or TRBV12-4 with TRBJ1-2; 9 bases align to TRBD1. This CDR3 spans 14 amino acids. With 5 bases clipped from V and 7 bases from J, the junction kept 8 bases outside the gene matches. The CDR3 region is CASSEQGAGSGYTF. CDR3 sequence (DNA): TGTGCCAGCAGTGAACAGGGGGCCGGGAGTGGCTACACCTTC.

This clonotype was picked up a small number of times. V and J are TRBV25-1 and TRBJ1-3; D gene unclear. The germline CDR1 and CDR2 sequences are MGHDK and SYGVNS. This CDR3 has 14 residues. V lost 3 bases to trimming and J lost 4 bases, with 10 bases between them. CDR3 in DNA: TGTGCCAGCAGTGAGAGGCGTTCGGGAAACACCATATATTTT. Residues: CASSERRSGNTIYF.

In this sample, this clonotype turned up a few times. A much larger clonotype is one base distant, so this may be a read error. V is TRBV3-1 and J is TRBJ2-3, with D hard to call. The CDR3 runs 12 residues. CDR1 and CDR2 from the germline V gene are LGHDT and YNNKEL (reference sequence). V was clipped by 2 bases and J by 1 base, with 1 base between them. CDR3 amino acids: CASSQRTDTQYF. The DNA for the CDR3 is TGTGCCAGCAGCCAACGCACAGATACGCAGTATTTT.

The chain has TRBV5-1 and TRBJ2-1; TRBD1 matches 8 bases. From germline, CDR1 is SGHRS and CDR2 YFSETQ. The CDR3 runs to 15 residues. Trimming cost V 0 bases and J 6 bases; bases outside gene matches: 5. The CDR3 protein is CASSLGGQAFNEQFF. Written as DNA, the CDR3 is TGCGCCAGCAGCTTGGGGGGACAGGCTTTCAATGAGCAGTTCTTC.

The chain combines TRBV5-1 with TRBJ2-7; D is uncertain. Trimming took 0 bases from V and 7 from J, leaving 20 bases between them. In germline, CDR1 is SGHRS, CDR2 YFSETQ. The CDR3 loop spans 16 amino acids. In nucleotides, the CDR3 is TGCGCCAGCAGCTTGGATCCTGAATCCGTAGTGAGGGAGCAGTACTTC. It codes for CASSLDPESVVREQYF.

This chain joins TRBV5-1 and TRBJ2-5, with TRBD1 matching over 8 bases. V lost 3 bases, J lost 1 base, and 5 bases stayed unmatched. Per the germline V gene, CDR1 is SGHRS and CDR2 is YFSETQ. The CDR3 is 15 residues long. The CDR3: CASSWGDRPQETQYF. CDR3 coding DNA: TGCGCCAGCAGCTGGGGGGACAGGCCCCAAGAGACCCAGTACTTC.

This CDR3 is CASSFTQDNEKLFF. The CDR3 coding sequence is TGTGCCAGCAGCTTCACCCAAGATAATGAAAAACTGTTTTTT. The chain has TRBV7-8 and TRBJ1-4; D is unresolved. Trimming pared 3 bases from V and 4 bases from J, leaving 9 bases between. In germline, CDR1 is SGHVS, CDR2 FQNEAQ. The CDR3 length is 14 residues.